This TCR beta chain emerged from a study of shared clonotypes between healthy human individuals. The assay was immunoSEQ multiplex PCR, and TCRdb's table has in-frame clones only and misses some. The sample includes some 200,000 clones, approximately 92% of them seen just once. Of note for this clone: The antigen is undetermined.

Donation came from healthy HIV-negative adults that had no recent acute infections or vaccinations. The V end lost 1 base, the J end lost 11 bases, and 11 bases lay between the germline ends. This CDR3 contains 12 residues. Germline V gives CDR1 SGHAT, CDR2 FQDESV (reference sequence). Findings and limits, study-wide: Sequencing of the sorted subsets was shown by rarefaction to be incomplete despite large depth. On the whole, naive subsets had larger estimated richness than memory subsets had.

The clonotype comes from a woman in her 30s in good health. Sequencing was performed on naive CD4+ T cells sorted from blood. This sample's subset: CD45RA+ positively selected. The V gene is TRBV11-1, the J gene TRBJ2-5; the D gene is possibly TRBD2 (5 bases). DNA for the CDR3: TGTGCCAGCAGCTTAGAATTGGGAGTGCAGTACTTC. It encodes CASSLELGVQYF.